The sequence of this T cell receptor (beta chain) was determined in a study of blood T cell repertoires in COVID-19. About the study: Sources were T cells, B-cell-depleted T cells, or PBMCs; the material itself was cDNA or gDNA.

Per the study methods: Estimation of nucleated cell counts was performed using reference gene primer amplification. TCRdb's table, derived via immunoSEQ multiplex PCR, lists solely in-frame clones and lacks some. The DNA was the basis for D and trimming; V, J and clone size are from that table. The table has roughly 250,000 clones, approximately 88% seen once; the top ten hold around 2.6%. The CDR3 is 18 amino acids. Germline V CDR1 and CDR2: MRHNA, SNTAGT. The V gene lost 2 bases and the J gene lost 0 bases, with 17 bases spanning the gap. Participant age was about 18 to 89 years, and participants resided in 25 or so US areas. Cohort assignment relied on participant-reported clinical history.

The sequence derives from a woman aged 30 to 39 with acute COVID-19. The source material was PBMCs or T cells enriched from blood (not recorded which). The rearrangement links TRBV6-4 to TRBJ1-3; perhaps TRBD1 as D (5 bases). The CDR3 bases are TGTGCCAGCAGTGACCCGAGCAGGGAAGTAGCCTCTGGAAACACCATATATTTT. Amino acids: CASSDPSREVASGNTIYF.